Listed below are T cell receptor beta chains from one sample, sequenced in a study of CD8 T cells in Susac syndrome. One entry per CDR3 protein, called by TCRdb with MiXCR from the immunoSEQ multiplex PCR reads. The table includes 140,000 to 150,000 distinct CDR3 sequences, nearly 97% detected once. The material sequenced was CD4+ T cells from PBMCs. The receptors here all came from a human donor with Susac syndrome. Both conserved end residues are part of each CDR3. Each record gives: V gene, D gene, J gene, clone size, CDR3 protein, CDR3 DNA. The D gene is left open where the match is weak. Some rows have no size entry. The others give once, few or many, or a class for an expanded clone.

>TRBV14|NA|TRBJ2-4|NA
CASSQGQRSKNIQYF
TGTGCCAGCAGCCAAGGGCAAAGGTCCAAAAACATTCAGTACTTC
>TRBV29-1|NA|TRBJ1-1|NA
CIRRAAFF
TGCATCAGAAGGGCAGCTTTCTTT
>TRBV15|NA|TRBJ1-2|NA
CATSRQSSYGYTF
TGTGCCACCAGCAGACAAAGTAGCTATGGCTACACCTTC
>TRBV28|NA|TRBJ1-2|NA
CASFREGGVYGYTF
TGTGCCAGCTTCAGGGAGGGTGGGGTTTATGGCTACACCTTC
>TRBV6-5|NA|TRBJ1-1|NA
CASRRLLEGTAFF
TGTGCCAGCAGACGCCTTCTGGAGGGAACGGCTTTCTTT
>TRBV7-2|NA|TRBJ2-5|NA
CASKRRGGSQGETQYF
TGTGCCAGCAAACGGAGGGGGGGCTCTCAAGGAGAGACCCAGTACTTC
>TRBV29-1|TRBD1|TRBJ1-2|NA
CSGRDRGGYTF
TGCAGCGGACGGGACAGAGGAGGCTACACCTTC
>TRBV11-2|TRBD2|TRBJ2-1|NA
CASKGGTSGGNNEQFF
TGTGCCAGCAAGGGGGGTACTAGCGGGGGGAACAATGAGCAGTTCTTC
>TRBV6-5|NA|TRBJ1-2|NA
CASSDGGRDGYTF
TGTGCCAGCAGTGACGGGGGCCGGGATGGCTACACCTTC
>TRBV2|NA|TRBJ1-2|NA
CASSPTRLKVGGYTF
TGTGCCAGCAGTCCGACTCGCTTGAAGGTGGGGGGCTACACCTTC
>TRBV29-1|NA|TRBJ1-1|NA
CSVEPGRAEAFF
TGCAGCGTTGAACCAGGTCGGGCTGAAGCTTTCTTT
>TRBV14|NA|TRBJ2-1|once
CASSQMERNRLRNEQFF
TGTGCCAGCAGCCAGATGGAGAGGAACAGGCTTCGCAATGAGCAGTTCTTC
>TRBV11-2|NA|TRBJ2-7|NA
CASSLGTSYEQYF
TGTGCCAGCAGCTTAGGGACCTCCTACGAGCAGTACTTC
>TRBV12-3/TRBV12-4|NA|TRBJ1-2|NA
CASSRRQVGYTF
TGTGCCAGCAGCCGAAGACAGGTTGGCTACACCTTC
>TRBV20-1|NA|TRBJ2-5|NA
CSASRGTQETQYF
TGCAGTGCTAGCAGGGGAACCCAAGAGACCCAGTACTTC
>TRBV29-1|NA|TRBJ2-3|NA
CSVFGIYTDTQYF
TGCAGCGTATTCGGGATATACACAGATACGCAGTATTTT
>TRBV2|TRBD1|TRBJ1-5|NA
CASGPEQGSQPQHF
TGTGCCAGTGGGCCTGAACAGGGGAGTCAGCCCCAGCATTTT
>TRBV20-1|NA|TRBJ1-6|NA
CSARDIEPSYNSPLHF
TGCAGTGCCAGGGACATAGAGCCTTCCTATAATTCACCCCTCCACTTT
>TRBV12-5|NA|TRBJ2-3|NA
CASGLSLTTDTQYF
TGTGCTAGTGGCCTGAGCCTTACCACAGATACGCAGTATTTT
>TRBV27|TRBD1|TRBJ2-1|NA
CASSSMRWTGYNEQFF
TGTGCCAGCAGTTCGATGCGCTGGACAGGGTACAATGAGCAGTTCTTC
>TRBV14|TRBD2|TRBJ2-1|NA
CASSQEPGLAASEQFF
TGTGCCAGCAGCCAAGAACCGGGACTAGCGGCTAGTGAGCAGTTCTTC
>TRBV12-3/TRBV12-4|TRBD1|TRBJ2-7|NA
CASSLEGTGLGEQYF
TGTGCCAGCAGTTTAGAGGGGACAGGGCTTGGCGAGCAGTACTTC